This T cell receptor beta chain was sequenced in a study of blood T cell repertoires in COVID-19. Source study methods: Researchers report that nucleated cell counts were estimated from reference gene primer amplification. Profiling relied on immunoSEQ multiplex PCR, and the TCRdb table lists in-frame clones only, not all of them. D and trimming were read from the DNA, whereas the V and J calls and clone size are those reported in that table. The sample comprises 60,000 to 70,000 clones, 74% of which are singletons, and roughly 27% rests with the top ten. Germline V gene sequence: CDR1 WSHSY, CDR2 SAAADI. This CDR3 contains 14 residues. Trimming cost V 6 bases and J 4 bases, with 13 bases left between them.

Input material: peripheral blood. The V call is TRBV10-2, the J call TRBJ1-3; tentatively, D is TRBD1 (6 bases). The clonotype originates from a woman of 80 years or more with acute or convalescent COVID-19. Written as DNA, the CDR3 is TGCGCCAGCAGGGGGGCAGGGGCCGGAAACACCATATATTTT. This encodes CASRGAGAGNTIYF.